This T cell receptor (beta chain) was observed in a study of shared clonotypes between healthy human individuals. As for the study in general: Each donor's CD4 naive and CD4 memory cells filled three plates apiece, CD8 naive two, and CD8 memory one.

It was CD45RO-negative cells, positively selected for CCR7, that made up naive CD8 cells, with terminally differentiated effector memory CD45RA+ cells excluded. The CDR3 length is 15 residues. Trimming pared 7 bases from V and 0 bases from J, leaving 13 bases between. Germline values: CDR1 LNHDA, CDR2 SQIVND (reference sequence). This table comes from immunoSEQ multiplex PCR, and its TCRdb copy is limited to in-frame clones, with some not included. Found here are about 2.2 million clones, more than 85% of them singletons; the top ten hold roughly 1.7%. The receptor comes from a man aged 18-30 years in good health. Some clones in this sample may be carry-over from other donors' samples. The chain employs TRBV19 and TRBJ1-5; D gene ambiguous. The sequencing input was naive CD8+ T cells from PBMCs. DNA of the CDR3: TGTGCCAGTAAGGGCGAGGGCTATAGCAATCAGCCCCAGCATTTT. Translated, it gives CASKGEGYSNQPQHF.